This note documents a single T cell receptor beta chain sequence. Its antigen is not identified. At one boundary the junction diverges from the germline segment, which might be a read error. This entry is derived from a study of metastatic and nonmetastatic thyroid tumors. Study results and limitations: Malignant tumors reportedly showed significantly higher TCR beta diversity than benign nodules in both blood and tumor.

None of the patients had undergone any treatment ahead of thyroid surgery. Authors' methods: Clinicopathological groups supplied CDR3 differences that were used to build a distant-metastasis classifier for papillary thyroid cancer. TCRdb redid the clone calls on the PCR reads using MiXCR. TCRdb's processing, not the authors' own work, is the source of the V and J calls. The data contain about 62,000 clones, 4% to 5% of them seen just once; the ten biggest clones take up approximately 20%. The sequence came from a female donor with papillary thyroid cancer or a benign thyroid nodule (not recorded which). Some clones in this sample may be carry-over from other donors' samples. The sequencing input was blood.

The CDR3 here is CASSLTSGANTGELFF. The CDR3 DNA follows: TGTGCCAGCAGCTTGACTAGCGGGGCGAACACCGGGGAGCTGTTCTTT. This rearrangement joins TRBV2 to TRBJ2-2; 11 bases are shared with TRBD2. Per the germline V gene, CDR1 is SNHLY and CDR2 is FYNNEI. This CDR3 is 16 amino acids long.